This TCR beta chain emerged from a study of cytomegalovirus exposure and HLA in healthy donors. General study results and limits: TCR beta chains numbering 164 were designated cytomegalovirus-associated.

Turning to this clone: What it binds is unknown.

This PCR relied on a set of 60 Vbeta primers and 13 Jbeta primers. The assay was immunoSEQ multiplex PCR, and TCRdb's table has in-frame clones only and misses some. In the table there are 150,000 to 200,000 clones, 78% of which are singletons. The TCR originated in a woman aged 25 to 39 in good health and CMV-seropositive. The sequenced material came from PBMCs.

The DNA for the CDR3 is TGTGCCAGCAGTCCAGCTAGCGGCTACGAGCAGTACTTC. This gives the protein CASSPASGYEQYF. This chain links TRBV27 with TRBJ2-7; 7 bases are shared with TRBD2. Germline V CDR1 and CDR2: MNHEY, SMNVEV (reference sequence). V was clipped by 5 bases and J by 3 bases; unmatched bases: 4. CDR3 size: 13 residues.